Reported below is one T cell receptor beta chain. This entry comes from a study of Ad26.COV2.S vaccination and SARS-CoV-2 variants. The data were produced by immunoSEQ multiplex PCR, yet TCRdb's version contains in-frame clones alone and is incomplete. The sample has fewer than 600,000 clones; approximately 90% are singletons. Germline CDR1 MNHEY, CDR2 SMNVEV (reference sequence). The CDR3 totals 14 residues. Deletions cut 7 bases from V and 0 bases from J, with 11 bases between. Indicated treatment: some 19 received Ad26.COV2.S at low or high dose, single or two shots; 5 received placebo; per-sample allocation not given. Day 63 following the first vaccine or placebo injection was when the samples were taken.

The sequencing used peripheral blood, collected in a trial of Ad26.COV2.S vaccine versus placebo. The TCR was taken from a person between 18 and 60 years old who received the Ad26.COV2.S COVID-19 vaccine or a placebo. The chain employs TRBV27 and TRBJ2-3; D is ambiguous. The DNA of the CDR3 is TGTGCCAGCACCGAAAACCCTAGCACAGATACGCAGTATTTT. Amino acid sequence: CASTENPSTDTQYF.